This section outlines one T cell receptor beta chain sequence together with its context. The source of the sample is a study of identical twins. With template switching, a universal primer site was added, and the cDNA carried unique molecular identifiers. TCRdb used MiXCR to reprocess the 5' RACE reads, holding one entry per CDR3 protein. Of 1.5 million to 2 million distinct CDR3 sequences listed, 25% to 35% are singletons. There are 15 residues in the CDR3. Germline V gene sequence: CDR1 MGHDK, CDR2 SYGVNS. The V end lost 3 bases, the J end lost 0 bases, and 11 bases lay between the germline ends. Sequencing was performed on cord blood. This sequence originates from a newborn girl in good health. This chain links TRBV25-1 with TRBJ1-2; D gene uncertain. The CDR3 nucleotides read TGTGCCAGCAGTGATGGGTCGCGAGCTAACTATGGCTACACCTTC. Encoded protein: CASSDGSRANYGYTF.